This TCR beta chain came from a study of T cell repertoires in cytomegalovirus infection. Study context: Alongside well-studied HLA-B-restricted CMV epitopes, recently identified HLA-C-restricted CMV epitopes were also used. Public TCR beta signatures indicated both CMV infection and matching HLA type.

Germline lookup yields CDR1 SGHDN and CDR2 FVKESK. CDR3 size: 16 residues. Trimming took 6 bases from V and 0 from J; bases not matched to a gene: 7. Study-wide results and limits: Accumulated public TCR beta family frequency recognized individuals carrying CMV together with the relevant HLA. What dominated the ex vivo response were HLA-C-restricted CMV-specific TCR beta clonotypes.

This clonotype has just a few counts. Its matching antigen is unknown. From the reads, TCRdb called clonotypes with MiXCR, one entry per CDR3 protein. In the table there are some 920,000 distinct CDR3 sequences, around 32% of which are singletons. The clonotype comes from a human donor in good health (CMV status not recorded). Some clones in this sample may be carry-over from other donors' samples. The chain links TRBV14 to TRBJ2-1; 8 positions match TRBD1. Source: cultured CD8+ T cells from PBMCs, taken from culture after CMV antigen stimulation. CDR3: CASRRTGPSSYNEQFF. For the CDR3, the DNA is TGTGCCAGCAGGCGGACAGGGCCTAGCTCCTACAATGAGCAGTTCTTC.